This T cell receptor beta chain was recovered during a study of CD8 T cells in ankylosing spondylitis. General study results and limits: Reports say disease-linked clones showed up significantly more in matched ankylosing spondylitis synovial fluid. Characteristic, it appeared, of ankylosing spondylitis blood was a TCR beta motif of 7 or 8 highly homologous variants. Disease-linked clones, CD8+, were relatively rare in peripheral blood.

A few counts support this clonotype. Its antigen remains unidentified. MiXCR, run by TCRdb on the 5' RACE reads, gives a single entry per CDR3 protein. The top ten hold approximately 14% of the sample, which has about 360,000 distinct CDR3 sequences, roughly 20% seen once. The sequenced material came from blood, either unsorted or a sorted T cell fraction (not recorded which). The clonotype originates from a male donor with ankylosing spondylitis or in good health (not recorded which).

As DNA, the CDR3 is TGTGCCAGCAGCCAAGTGGCTACCGGCCCAGATACGCAGTATTTT. This gives the protein CASSQVATGPDTQYF. The chain is built from TRBV3-1 and TRBJ2-3; no clear D gene. The CDR3 spans 15 residues. CDR1 is LGHDT and CDR2 is YNNKEL in the germline V gene (reference sequence). Trimming left V 1 base short and J 4 bases short, with 12 bases between.